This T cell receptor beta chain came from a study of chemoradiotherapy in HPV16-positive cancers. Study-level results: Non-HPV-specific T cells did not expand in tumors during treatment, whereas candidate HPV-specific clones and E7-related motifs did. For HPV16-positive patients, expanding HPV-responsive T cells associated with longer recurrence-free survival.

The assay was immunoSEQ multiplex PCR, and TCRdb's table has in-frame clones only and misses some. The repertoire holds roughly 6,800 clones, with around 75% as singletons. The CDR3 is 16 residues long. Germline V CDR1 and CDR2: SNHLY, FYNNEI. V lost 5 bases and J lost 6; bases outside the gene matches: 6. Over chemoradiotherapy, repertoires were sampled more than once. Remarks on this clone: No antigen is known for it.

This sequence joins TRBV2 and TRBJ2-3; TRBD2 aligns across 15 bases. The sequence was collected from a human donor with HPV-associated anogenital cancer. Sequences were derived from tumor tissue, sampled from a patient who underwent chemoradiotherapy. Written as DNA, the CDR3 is TGTGCCAGCAGTCGGACTAGCGGGAGGGCTGGGGATACGCAGTATTTT. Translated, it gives CASSRTSGRAGDTQYF.